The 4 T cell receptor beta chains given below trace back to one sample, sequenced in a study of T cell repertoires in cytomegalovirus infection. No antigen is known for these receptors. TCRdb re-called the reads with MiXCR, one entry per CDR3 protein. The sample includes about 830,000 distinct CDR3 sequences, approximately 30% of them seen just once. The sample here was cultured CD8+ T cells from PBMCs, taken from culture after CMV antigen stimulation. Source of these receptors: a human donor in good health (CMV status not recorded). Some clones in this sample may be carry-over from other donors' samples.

DNA of the CDR3: TGTGCCAGCAGTTTAAGACAACGATCCTATAATTCACCCCTCCACTTT. Its protein is CASSLRQRSYNSPLHF. This chain uses TRBV27 with TRBJ1-6, with unresolved D. The CDR3 sequence is 16 residues long. V was cut by 2 bases and J by 1 base, with 9 bases left in between. From germline, CDR1 is MNHEY and CDR2 SMNVEV (reference sequence).

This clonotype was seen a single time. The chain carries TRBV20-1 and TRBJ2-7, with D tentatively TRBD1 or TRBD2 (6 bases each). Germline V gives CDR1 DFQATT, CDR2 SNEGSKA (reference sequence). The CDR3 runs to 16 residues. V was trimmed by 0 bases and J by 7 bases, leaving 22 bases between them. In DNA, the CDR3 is TGCAGTGCTAGAGATTTCTTAGGGGGGCCCAGCGGTGAGCAGTACTTC. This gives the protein CSARDFLGGPSGEQYF.

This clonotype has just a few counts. The CDR3 sequence is CASSSRTEQETQYF. The CDR3 nucleotides read TGTGCCAGCAGCTCCCGGACGGAACAAGAGACCCAGTACTTC. The rearrangement links TRBV7-9 to TRBJ2-5; D gene ambiguous. CDR1 and CDR2 from the germline V gene are SEHNR and FQNEAQ (reference sequence). The length of the CDR3 is 14 residues. Trimming pared 4 bases from V and 2 bases from J, leaving 11 bases between.

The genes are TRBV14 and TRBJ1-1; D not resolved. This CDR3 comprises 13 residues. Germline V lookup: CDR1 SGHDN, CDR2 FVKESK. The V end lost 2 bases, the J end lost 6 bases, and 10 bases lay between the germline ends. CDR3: CASSQLRNSEAFF. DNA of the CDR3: TGTGCCAGCAGCCAACTTCGAAACTCTGAAGCTTTCTTT.